Following are 2 T cell receptor beta chains from one sample sequenced in a study of T cells in localized non-small cell lung cancer. TCRdb's copy holds only in-frame clones and misses some; the assay was immunoSEQ multiplex PCR. The sample carries tens of thousands of clones, roughly 90% recorded once. This material consisted of peripheral blood, taken before any cancer treatment. The receptors originated from a woman aged 40 to 75 with stage I lung adenocarcinoma.

The chain links TRBV7-2 to TRBJ1-2; TRBD1 agrees at 9 bases. Germline assignment: CDR1 SGHTA and CDR2 FQGNSA. This CDR3 region has 16 residues. Trimming cost V 6 bases and J 1 base; bases outside gene matches: 9. Written as DNA, the CDR3 is TGTGCCAGCAGGGGACAGGGTTTGTTTCGTAACTATGGCTACACCTTC. Encoded protein: CASRGQGLFRNYGYTF.

The J gene is TRBJ1-1, the V gene TRBV12-5; no firm D call. CDR1 is LGHNT and CDR2 is FRNRAP in the germline V gene. The CDR3 is 14 residues long. The V gene lost 1 base and the J gene lost 3 bases, with 9 bases spanning the gap. The CDR3 coding sequence is TGTGCTAGTGGTTTGGGGGTTATGGACACTGAAGCTTTCTTT. This codes for CASGLGVMDTEAFF.